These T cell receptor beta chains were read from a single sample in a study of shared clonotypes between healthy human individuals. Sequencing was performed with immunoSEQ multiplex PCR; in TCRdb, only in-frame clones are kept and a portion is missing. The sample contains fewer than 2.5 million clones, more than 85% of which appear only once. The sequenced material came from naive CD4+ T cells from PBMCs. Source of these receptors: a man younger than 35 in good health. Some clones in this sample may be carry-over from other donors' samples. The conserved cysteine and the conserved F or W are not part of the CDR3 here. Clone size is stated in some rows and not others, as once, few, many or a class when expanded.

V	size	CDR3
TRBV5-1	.	ASSLLTVNEQF
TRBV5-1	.	ASSGGTAGEETQY
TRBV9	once	ASSVVGNTGELF
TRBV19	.	ASNRDPRWTGELF
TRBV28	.	ASRDPGTEAF
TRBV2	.	ASSPQRVEKLF
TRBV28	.	ASSLAGGTEAF
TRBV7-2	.	ASMSRSSYNSPLH
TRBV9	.	ASSPDGTYSNQPQH
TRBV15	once	ATSRVAGGNQPQH
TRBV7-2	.	ASTASRVETQY
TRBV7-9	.	ASSLPLGLTYEQY
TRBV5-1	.	ASKQRASLPETQY
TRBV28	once	ASNGNTIY
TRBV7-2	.	ASSLRPIGHEQY
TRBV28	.	ASSPWTSGNYEQY
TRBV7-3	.	ASSLLGETQY
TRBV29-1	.	SVGVRLAGYHNEQF
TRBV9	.	ASSPVMAPPDGYT
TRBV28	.	ASHRGDGTEAF
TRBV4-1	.	ASSRSGQGKDTQY
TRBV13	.	ASSLDPRDGLSSEQY
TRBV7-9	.	ASSLGGRQSYEQY
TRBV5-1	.	ASSLGQGYWFETQY
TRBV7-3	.	ASSLTATSGTRGDTQY
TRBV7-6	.	ASSLMGTSGHETQY
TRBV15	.	ATSRDGAGYT
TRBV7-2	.	ASSWGTGTYEQY
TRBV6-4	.	ASRRQVTGNTEAF
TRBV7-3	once	ASSQTGGPYRQQF
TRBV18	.	ASSRLTSGRYNEQF
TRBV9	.	ASLGYANTGELF
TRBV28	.	ASSTEVSREPTNEKLF
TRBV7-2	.	ASSYQGASTEAF
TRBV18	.	ASSQGLAGFSYEQY
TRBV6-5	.	ASSLQAGGLFGYT
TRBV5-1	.	ASSSPKLNNEQF
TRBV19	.	ANPNRPGQY
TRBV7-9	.	ASSDLPSLGRPQH
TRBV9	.	ASSVVGVPLGNEQF
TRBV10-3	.	AISQGPNTEAF
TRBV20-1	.	SAIDFEELF
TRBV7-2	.	ASSLAGARAYEQY
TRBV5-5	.	ASARAPHATNEKLF
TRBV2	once	ASSRHDHMNTEAF